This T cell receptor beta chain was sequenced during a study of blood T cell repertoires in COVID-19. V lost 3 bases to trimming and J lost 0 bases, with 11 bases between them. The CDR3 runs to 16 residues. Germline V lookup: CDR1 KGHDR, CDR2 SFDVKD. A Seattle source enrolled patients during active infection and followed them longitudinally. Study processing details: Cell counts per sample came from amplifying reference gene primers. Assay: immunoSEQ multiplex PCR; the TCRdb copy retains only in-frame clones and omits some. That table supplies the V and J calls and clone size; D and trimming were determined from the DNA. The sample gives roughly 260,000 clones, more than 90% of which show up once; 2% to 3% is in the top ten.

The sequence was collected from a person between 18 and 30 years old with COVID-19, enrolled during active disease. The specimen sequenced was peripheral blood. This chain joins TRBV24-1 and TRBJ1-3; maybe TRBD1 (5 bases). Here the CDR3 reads CATSDGRANSGNTIYF. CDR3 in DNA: TGTGCCACCAGTGATGGCAGGGCAAACTCTGGAAACACCATATATTTT.